The rows below give T cell receptor beta chains drawn from one sample of a study of blood T cell repertoires in COVID-19. Clones were sequenced by immunoSEQ multiplex PCR, and TCRdb holds only the in-frame ones, with some missing. The sample has some 21,000 clones; roughly 80% are singletons. Sequenced material: peripheral blood. These receptors originate from a man between 60 and 75 years old with active COVID-19. Both conserved end residues are part of each CDR3. D genes are given only for firm matches. Only some rows state a clone size, as once, few, many or a class for expanded clones.

clone size: NA
J gene: TRBJ2-2
V gene: TRBV5-1
D gene: NA
CDR3 protein: CASSLDIPGELFF
CDR3 DNA: TGCGCCAGCAGCTTAGACATCCCCGGGGAGCTGTTTTTT

clone size: NA
J gene: TRBJ2-3
V gene: TRBV5-1
D gene: NA
CDR3 protein: CASSLGSSTDTQYF
CDR3 DNA: TGCGCCAGCAGCTTGGGCAGTAGCACAGATACGCAGTATTTT

clone size: NA
J gene: TRBJ2-5
V gene: TRBV6-5
D gene: TRBD1
CDR3 protein: CASSYSRTGGETQYF
CDR3 DNA: TGTGCCAGCAGTTACTCCCGGACAGGGGGCGAGACCCAGTACTTC

clone size: NA
J gene: TRBJ2-1
V gene: TRBV19
D gene: TRBD2
CDR3 protein: CASSPRRAGGPGEQFF
CDR3 DNA: TGTGCCAGTAGTCCCCGGAGAGCGGGAGGGCCGGGGGAGCAGTTCTTC

clone size: NA
J gene: TRBJ2-1
V gene: TRBV9
D gene: NA
CDR3 protein: CASSVGVGSSYNEQFF
CDR3 DNA: TGTGCCAGCAGCGTAGGGGTAGGGAGCTCCTACAATGAGCAGTTCTTC

clone size: NA
J gene: TRBJ2-1
V gene: TRBV2
D gene: TRBD2
CDR3 protein: CASSPGLAGGWEQFF
CDR3 DNA: TGTGCCAGCAGCCCGGGACTAGCGGGAGGGTGGGAGCAGTTCTTC

clone size: NA
J gene: TRBJ2-1
V gene: TRBV6-5
D gene: TRBD2
CDR3 protein: CASSYELAGLNEQFF
CDR3 DNA: TGTGCCAGCAGTTACGAGCTAGCGGGACTCAATGAGCAGTTCTTC

clone size: medium-sized
J gene: TRBJ2-5
V gene: TRBV19
D gene: TRBD2
CDR3 protein: CASSTGTSQETQYF
CDR3 DNA: TGTGCCAGTAGTACCGGGACTAGCCAAGAGACCCAGTACTTC

clone size: NA
J gene: TRBJ1-5
V gene: TRBV30
D gene: TRBD1
CDR3 protein: CATGGTGVQPQHF
CDR3 DNA: TGTGCCACTGGCGGGACAGGGGTTCAGCCCCAGCATTTT

clone size: NA
J gene: TRBJ2-3
V gene: TRBV21-1
D gene: NA
CDR3 protein: CASSKVLGDYRRDTQYF
CDR3 DNA: TGTGCCAGCAGCAAAGTTTTGGGGGACTACCGTCGGGATACGCAGTATTTT

clone size: NA
J gene: TRBJ1-4
V gene: TRBV2
D gene: NA
CDR3 protein: CASSDRGGEKLFF
CDR3 DNA: TGTGCCAGCAGTGACAGGGGCGGGGAAAAACTGTTTTTT

clone size: once
J gene: TRBJ2-7
V gene: TRBV11-2
D gene: NA
CDR3 protein: CASRLGAYEQYF
CDR3 DNA: TGTGCCAGCAGATTGGGGGCATACGAGCAGTACTTC

clone size: NA
J gene: TRBJ1-1
V gene: TRBV28
D gene: NA
CDR3 protein: CASKETPNSGTEAFF
CDR3 DNA: TGTGCCAGCAAGGAGACCCCAAACTCTGGCACTGAAGCTTTCTTT

clone size: NA
J gene: TRBJ2-5
V gene: TRBV7-2
D gene: NA
CDR3 protein: CASSPGVAETQYF
CDR3 DNA: TGTGCCAGCAGCCCGGGAGTCGCAGAGACCCAGTACTTC

clone size: NA
J gene: TRBJ1-3
V gene: TRBV11-2
D gene: NA
CDR3 protein: CASSLEGRAGNTIYF
CDR3 DNA: TGTGCCAGCAGCTTAGAGGGCAGGGCTGGAAACACCATATATTTT

clone size: NA
J gene: TRBJ2-3
V gene: TRBV3-1/TRBV3-2
D gene: TRBD2
CDR3 protein: CASSRAGLAGRDTQYF
CDR3 DNA: TGTGCCAGCAGCCGGGCTGGGCTAGCGGGACGAGATACGCAGTATTTT

clone size: NA
J gene: TRBJ2-1
V gene: TRBV5-5
D gene: TRBD2
CDR3 protein: CASSFGLAGYNEQFF
CDR3 DNA: TGTGCCAGCAGCTTCGGACTAGCAGGTTACAATGAGCAGTTCTTC

clone size: NA
J gene: TRBJ2-7
V gene: TRBV5-1
D gene: NA
CDR3 protein: CASSPGSSYEQYF
CDR3 DNA: TGCGCCAGCAGCCCTGGTAGCTCCTACGAGCAGTACTTC

clone size: NA
J gene: TRBJ2-1
V gene: TRBV25-1
D gene: NA
CDR3 protein: CASSEYGRNNEQFF
CDR3 DNA: TGTGCCAGCAGTGAATATGGCAGGAACAATGAGCAGTTCTTC

clone size: NA
J gene: TRBJ2-2
V gene: TRBV5-4
D gene: TRBD1
CDR3 protein: CASSPSRQGASGELFF
CDR3 DNA: TGTGCCAGCAGCCCTTCCCGGCAGGGGGCTAGCGGGGAGCTGTTTTTT

clone size: NA
J gene: TRBJ2-7
V gene: TRBV4-3
D gene: NA
CDR3 protein: CASSQRAGDSAGEQYF
CDR3 DNA: TGCGCCAGCAGCCAAAGGGCGGGCGATAGTGCAGGCGAGCAGTACTTC

clone size: NA
J gene: TRBJ1-2
V gene: TRBV19
D gene: TRBD1
CDR3 protein: CASSHGGGSYGYTF
CDR3 DNA: TGTGCCAGTAGCCACGGAGGGGGCAGCTATGGCTACACCTTC

clone size: NA
J gene: TRBJ2-7
V gene: TRBV6-5
D gene: NA
CDR3 protein: CARLLGQNAYEQYF
CDR3 DNA: TGTGCCAGGTTACTAGGCCAGAACGCCTACGAGCAGTACTTC

clone size: NA
J gene: TRBJ2-7
V gene: TRBV5-1
D gene: TRBD2
CDR3 protein: CASSPTSSGEQYF
CDR3 DNA: TGCGCCAGCAGCCCAACCTCTAGCGGAGAGCAGTACTTC

clone size: NA
J gene: TRBJ2-5
V gene: TRBV5-1
D gene: TRBD2
CDR3 protein: CASSFSGRALGETQYF
CDR3 DNA: TGCGCCAGCAGCTTTAGCGGGAGGGCCTTGGGAGAGACCCAGTACTTC

clone size: NA
J gene: TRBJ1-1
V gene: TRBV6-5
D gene: TRBD1
CDR3 protein: CASRVDRGNTEAFF
CDR3 DNA: TGTGCCAGCAGGGTGGACAGGGGGAACACTGAAGCTTTCTTT

clone size: NA
J gene: TRBJ2-1
V gene: TRBV4-1
D gene: NA
CDR3 protein: CASSQEPLAVPYNEQFF
CDR3 DNA: TGCGCCAGCAGCCAAGAGCCCCTAGCTGTCCCCTACAATGAGCAGTTCTTC

clone size: NA
J gene: TRBJ2-7
V gene: TRBV19
D gene: NA
CDR3 protein: CASSIGGVSYEQYF
CDR3 DNA: TGTGCCAGTAGTATAGGCGGGGTCTCCTACGAGCAGTACTTC

clone size: NA
J gene: TRBJ2-5
V gene: TRBV6-6
D gene: TRBD1
CDR3 protein: CASSYTTGPRAQYF
CDR3 DNA: TGTGCCAGCAGTTACACGACAGGGCCTAGGGCCCAGTACTTC

clone size: few
J gene: TRBJ2-1
V gene: TRBV27
D gene: TRBD1
CDR3 protein: CASRYRGGLDEQFF
CDR3 DNA: TGTGCCAGCAGGTACAGGGGCGGTCTCGATGAGCAGTTCTTC

clone size: NA
J gene: TRBJ2-2
V gene: TRBV19
D gene: TRBD1
CDR3 protein: CAGGQNTNTGELFF
CDR3 DNA: TGTGCCGGGGGACAGAACACGAACACCGGGGAGCTGTTTTTT

clone size: NA
J gene: TRBJ1-1
V gene: TRBV10-3
D gene: NA
CDR3 protein: CAISEWSEMNTEAFF
CDR3 DNA: TGTGCCATCAGTGAGTGGTCAGAAATGAACACTGAAGCTTTCTTT

clone size: once
J gene: TRBJ2-1
V gene: TRBV7-3
D gene: NA
CDR3 protein: CASSLDGSYNEQFF
CDR3 DNA: TGTGCCAGCAGCTTAGACGGGAGCTACAATGAGCAGTTCTTC

clone size: NA
J gene: TRBJ2-7
V gene: TRBV15
D gene: TRBD2
CDR3 protein: CATSRGLAGGNEQYF
CDR3 DNA: TGTGCCACCAGCAGGGGACTAGCGGGAGGCAACGAGCAGTACTTC

clone size: NA
J gene: TRBJ2-1
V gene: TRBV2
D gene: TRBD2
CDR3 protein: CASSEAGTSGRAISEQFF
CDR3 DNA: TGTGCCAGCAGTGAAGCAGGGACTAGCGGGAGGGCCATCAGTGAGCAGTTCTTC

clone size: NA
J gene: TRBJ2-7
V gene: TRBV30
D gene: TRBD1
CDR3 protein: CAWSVTGTVFYEQYF
CDR3 DNA: TGTGCCTGGAGTGTTACCGGGACAGTTTTCTACGAGCAGTACTTC

clone size: few
J gene: TRBJ1-3
V gene: TRBV15
D gene: NA
CDR3 protein: CATSRYGGAGNTIYF
CDR3 DNA: TGTGCCACCAGCAGATATGGGGGGGCTGGAAACACCATATATTTT

clone size: NA
J gene: TRBJ1-6
V gene: TRBV7-2
D gene: NA
CDR3 protein: CASSLAEGSPLHF
CDR3 DNA: TGTGCCAGCAGCTTAGCTGAGGGTTCACCCCTCCACTTT

clone size: NA
J gene: TRBJ2-5
V gene: TRBV29-1
D gene: TRBD2
CDR3 protein: CSAEASGDETQYF
CDR3 DNA: TGCAGCGCCGAGGCTAGCGGGGATGAGACCCAGTACTTC

clone size: NA
J gene: TRBJ2-3
V gene: TRBV19
D gene: NA
CDR3 protein: CASSILASSTDTQYF
CDR3 DNA: TGTGCCAGTAGTATACTAGCGTCTAGCACAGATACGCAGTATTTT

clone size: NA
J gene: TRBJ2-1
V gene: TRBV11-2
D gene: TRBD2
CDR3 protein: CASSLSGSYNEQFF
CDR3 DNA: TGTGCCAGCAGCTTGAGCGGGAGTTACAATGAGCAGTTCTTC

clone size: NA
J gene: TRBJ2-7
V gene: TRBV6-2/TRBV6-3
D gene: TRBD2
CDR3 protein: CASSSGLASYEQYF
CDR3 DNA: TGTGCCAGCAGCTCCGGACTAGCCTCCTACGAGCAGTACTTC

clone size: few
J gene: TRBJ1-4
V gene: TRBV2
D gene: NA
CDR3 protein: CASSSQGGEKLFF
CDR3 DNA: TGTGCCAGCAGCTCACAGGGAGGGGAAAAACTGTTTTTT

clone size: NA
J gene: TRBJ2-6
V gene: TRBV21-1
D gene: NA
CDR3 protein: CASSKEGGRSRANVLTF
CDR3 DNA: TGTGCCAGCAGCAAAGAAGGAGGCAGATCTAGGGCCAACGTCCTGACTTTC

clone size: NA
J gene: TRBJ2-2
V gene: TRBV5-1
D gene: TRBD1
CDR3 protein: CASSLGQGAGELFF
CDR3 DNA: TGCGCCAGCAGCTTAGGGCAGGGGGCCGGGGAGCTGTTTTTT

clone size: NA
J gene: TRBJ1-2
V gene: TRBV6-5
D gene: TRBD1
CDR3 protein: CASNTGVGGYTF
CDR3 DNA: TGTGCCAGCAACACAGGGGTGGGCGGCTACACCTTC